Following are 12 T cell receptor beta chains from one sample sequenced in a study of blood T cell repertoires in COVID-19. Only in-frame clones appear in the TCRdb table, and some are missing; sequencing was by immunoSEQ multiplex PCR. The table has hundreds of thousands of clones, more than 85% seen once. Sequencing input: PBMCs or T cells enriched from blood (not recorded which). These TCRs come from a woman aged 60-70 years who had recovered from COVID-19.

V gene TRBV5-1 combines with J gene TRBJ2-3; tentatively, D is TRBD2 (6 bases). Germline V gene sequence: CDR1 SGHRS, CDR2 YFSETQ. The CDR3 has 15 residues. The V end lost 2 bases, the J end lost 1 base, and 11 bases lay between the germline ends. CDR3 amino acids: CASSFLWGGTDTQYF. The CDR3 DNA follows: TGCGCCAGCAGCTTTTTGTGGGGGGGCACAGATACGCAGTATTTT.

The V call is TRBV15, the J call TRBJ1-2; a weak D match, TRBD1 (5 bases). The CDR3 is made up of 15 amino acids. Germline assignment: CDR1 LNHNV and CDR2 YYDKDF (reference sequence). V lost 3 bases and J lost 3, with 14 bases in between. As DNA, the CDR3 is TGTGCCACCAGCAGCCCGGACACCTTTTACTATGGCTACACCTTC. Its translation is CATSSPDTFYYGYTF.

The chain employs TRBV2 and TRBJ2-5, with TRBD1 identical over 7 bases. Unmatched junction bases numbered 11, after V lost 7 bases and J lost 6 bases. In germline, CDR1 is SNHLY, CDR2 FYNNEI. The CDR3 consists of 14 residues. Here the CDR3 DNA reads TGTGCCAGCAAACTGGGGGACAGTGAGAAGACCCAGTACTTC. It yields the protein CASKLGDSEKTQYF.

V and J are TRBV2 and TRBJ2-7; the D gene is possibly TRBD1 (6 bases). The CDR3 is made up of 14 amino acids. Trimming left V 8 bases short and J 0 bases short, with 14 bases between. The germline gives CDR1 SNHLY, CDR2 FYNNEI. CDR3 nucleotide sequence: TGTGCCAGCGTAAACAGGGTCGGCTCCTACGAGCAGTACTTC. Its protein product is CASVNRVGSYEQYF.

The V gene is TRBV5-1, the J gene TRBJ2-7; D is unclear. The CDR3 spans 15 residues. The germline V gene encodes CDR1 SGHRS and CDR2 YFSETQ. V lost 0 bases and J 4 bases, leaving 14 bases between the germline ends. The CDR3 sequence is CASSLASSPRYEQYF. Written as DNA, the CDR3 is TGCGCCAGCAGCTTGGCTTCCTCTCCCCGGTACGAGCAGTACTTC. The full variable domain, completed using reference TRBV5-1 and TRBJ2-7, is KAGVTQTPRYLIKTRGQQVTLSCSPISGHRSVSWYQQTPGQGLQFLFEYFSETQRNKGNFPGRFSGRQFSNSRSEMNVSTLELGDSALYLCASSLASSPRYEQYFGPGTRLTVT.

J is TRBJ2-2 and V is TRBV6-1; TRBD2 might be the D (5 bases). V dropped 5 bases and J dropped 5 bases, with 9 bases sitting between them. The germline V gene has CDR1 MNHNS and CDR2 SASEGT. The CDR3 contains 13 residues. The CDR3 DNA sequence: TGTGCCAGCAGTTATGAGCGGACCGGGGAGCTGTTTTTT. This translates into CASSYERTGELFF.

This sequence joins TRBV15 and TRBJ1-6; D is unresolved. CDR1 and CDR2 from the germline V gene are LNHNV and YYDKDF (reference sequence). V dropped 8 bases and J dropped 5 bases, with 7 bases sitting between them. The length of the CDR3 is 12 residues. The CDR3 nucleotides read TGTGCCACCGCACTGGATAATTCACCCCTCCACTTT. This codes for CATALDNSPLHF.

This clone has only one observation. This sequence joins TRBV19 and TRBJ2-4; TRBD2 is a possible D gene (6 bases). Germline V gives CDR1 LNHDA, CDR2 SQIVND (reference sequence). Deletions cut 3 bases from V and 1 base from J, with 25 bases between. CDR3 size: 20 residues. The CDR3 loop is CASSIDSGTFPQSAKNIQYF. The CDR3 DNA reads TGTGCCAGTAGTATCGACTCCGGGACTTTCCCCCAGTCGGCCAAAAACATTCAGTACTTC.

V gene TRBV11-3 combines with J gene TRBJ2-1; the match to TRBD2 covers 9 bases. Losses at the gene ends were 5 bases for V and 8 bases for J; bases not matched to a gene: 13. CDR1 is SGHNT, CDR2 YENEEA, per germline. The CDR3 runs 16 residues. The CDR3 is CASSVTGTSSLYEQFF. The CDR3 DNA reads as TGTGCCAGCAGCGTAACCGGGACTAGCTCTTTATATGAGCAGTTCTTC.

The rearrangement uses TRBV5-1 and TRBJ2-7, with D tentatively TRBD1 (5 bases). Germline V gives CDR1 SGHRS, CDR2 YFSETQ. Trimming pared 0 bases from V and 5 bases from J, leaving 9 bases between. The CDR3 has 13 residues. The CDR3 region is CASSLGTRDEQYF. DNA of the CDR3: TGCGCCAGCAGCTTGGGAACCAGGGACGAGCAGTACTTC.

This chain links TRBV10-3 with TRBJ1-1, with D perhaps TRBD1 (5 bases). Germline V gene sequence: CDR1 ENHRY, CDR2 SYGVKD. With 10 bases removed from V and 1 base from J, the gap between germline ends came to 10 bases. The CDR3 has 12 residues. The CDR3 spells CATTATNTEAFF. CDR3 nucleotide sequence: TGTGCCACGACAGCTACGAACACTGAAGCTTTCTTT.

This clone was seen a handful of times. This chain uses TRBV27 with TRBJ2-2; no clear D. With 2 bases removed from V and 6 bases from J, the gap between germline ends came to 10 bases. The CDR3 has 14 residues. Looked up from germline, CDR1 is MNHEY and CDR2 is SMNVEV (reference sequence). The CDR3 DNA is TGTGCCAGCAGTTTAGCACAACCTGCCGGGGAGCTGTTTTTT. Protein: CASSLAQPAGELFF.